This T cell receptor beta chain emerged from a study of cytomegalovirus exposure and HLA in healthy donors. Per germline, CDR1 MNHNS and CDR2 SASEGT. J gave up 12 bases and V 6 bases, and 4 bases lay outside the gene matches. CDR3 size: 11 residues. Primers included in the PCR were 60 Vbeta and 13 Jbeta primers. Here immunoSEQ multiplex PCR was the method, and the copy in TCRdb shows in-frame clones only, minus some. The data show about 140,000 clones, approximately 80% seen once. With regard to this clone: Antigen: not known.

Overall study findings and caveats: An apparent linkage of common viral pathogens to several of the most significant clusters emerged in a later analysis. Cytomegalovirus-associated TCR beta chains were listed, numbering roughly 150.

The receptor comes from a male donor in good health and CMV-seronegative. The chain couples TRBV6-1 to TRBJ1-1; 10 nucleotides line up with TRBD1. The sample comprised PBMCs. DNA for the CDR3: TGTGCCAGCAGCTTGGACAGGGGGACTTTCTTT. Protein sequence: CASSLDRGTFF.